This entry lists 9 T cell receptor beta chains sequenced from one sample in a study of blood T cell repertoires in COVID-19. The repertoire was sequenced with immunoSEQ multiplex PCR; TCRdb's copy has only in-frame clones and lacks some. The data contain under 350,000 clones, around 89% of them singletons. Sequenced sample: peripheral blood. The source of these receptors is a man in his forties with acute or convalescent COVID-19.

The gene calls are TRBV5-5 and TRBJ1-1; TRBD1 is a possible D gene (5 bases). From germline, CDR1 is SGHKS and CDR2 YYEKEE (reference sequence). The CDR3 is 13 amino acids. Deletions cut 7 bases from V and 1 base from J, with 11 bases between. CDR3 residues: CASGPGGNTEAFF. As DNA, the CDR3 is TGTGCCAGCGGGCCGGGGGGGAACACTGAAGCTTTCTTT.

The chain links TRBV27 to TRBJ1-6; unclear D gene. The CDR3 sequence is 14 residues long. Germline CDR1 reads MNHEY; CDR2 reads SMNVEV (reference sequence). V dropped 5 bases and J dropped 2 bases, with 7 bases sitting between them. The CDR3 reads CASSPTPYNSPLHF. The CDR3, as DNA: TGTGCCAGCAGTCCGACTCCCTATAATTCACCCCTCCACTTT.

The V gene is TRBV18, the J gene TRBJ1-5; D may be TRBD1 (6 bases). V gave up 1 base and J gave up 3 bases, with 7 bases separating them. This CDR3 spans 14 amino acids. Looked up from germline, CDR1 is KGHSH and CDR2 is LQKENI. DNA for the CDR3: TGTGCCAGCTCACCACGACAGGACAATCAGCCCCAGCATTTT. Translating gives CASSPRQDNQPQHF. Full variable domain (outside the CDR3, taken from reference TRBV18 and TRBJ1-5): NAGVMQNPRHLVRRRGQEARLRCSPMKGHSHVYWYRQLPEEGLKFMVYLQKENIIDESGMPKERFSAEFPKEGPSILRIQQVVRGDSAAYFCASSPRQDNQPQHFGDGTRLSIL.

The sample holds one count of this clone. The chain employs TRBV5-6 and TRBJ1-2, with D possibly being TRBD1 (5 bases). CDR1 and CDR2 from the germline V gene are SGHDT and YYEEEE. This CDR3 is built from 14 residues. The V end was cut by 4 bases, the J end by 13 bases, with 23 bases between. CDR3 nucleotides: TGTGCCAGCAGCGGAATTCAGGGTCCCTATGTACTCACCTTC. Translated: CASSGIQGPYVLTF. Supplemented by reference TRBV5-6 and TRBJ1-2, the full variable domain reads DAGVTQSPTHLIKTRGQQVTLRCSPKSGHDTVSWYQQALGQGPQFIFQYYEEEERQRGNFPDRFSGHQFPNYSSELNVNALLLGDSALYLCASSGIQGPYVLTFGSGTRLTVV.

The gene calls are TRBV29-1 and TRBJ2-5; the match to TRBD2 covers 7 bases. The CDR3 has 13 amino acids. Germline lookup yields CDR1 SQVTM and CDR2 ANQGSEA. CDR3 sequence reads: CSMSGALQETQYF. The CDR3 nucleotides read TGCAGTATGAGCGGGGCACTCCAAGAGACCCAGTACTTC.

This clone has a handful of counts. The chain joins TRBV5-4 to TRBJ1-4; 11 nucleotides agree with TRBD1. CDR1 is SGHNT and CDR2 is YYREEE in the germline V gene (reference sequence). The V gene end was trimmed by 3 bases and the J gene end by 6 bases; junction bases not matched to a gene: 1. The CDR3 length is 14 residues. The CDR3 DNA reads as TGTGCCAGCAGCTCGGACAGGGGGCATGAAAAACTGTTTTTT. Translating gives CASSSDRGHEKLFF.

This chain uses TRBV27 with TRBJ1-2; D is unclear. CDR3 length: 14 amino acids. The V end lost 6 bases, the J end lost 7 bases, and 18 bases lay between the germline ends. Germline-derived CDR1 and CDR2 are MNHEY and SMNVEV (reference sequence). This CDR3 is CASSYNHDAGGYTF. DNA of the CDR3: TGTGCCAGCAGCTACAACCACGACGCAGGTGGCTACACCTTC.

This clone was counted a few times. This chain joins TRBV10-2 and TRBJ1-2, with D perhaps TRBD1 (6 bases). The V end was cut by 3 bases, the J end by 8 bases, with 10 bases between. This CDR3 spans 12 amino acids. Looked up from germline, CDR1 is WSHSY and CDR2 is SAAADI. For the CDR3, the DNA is TGCGCCAGCAGTGACAGGGGACGCGGCTACACCTTC. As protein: CASSDRGRGYTF.

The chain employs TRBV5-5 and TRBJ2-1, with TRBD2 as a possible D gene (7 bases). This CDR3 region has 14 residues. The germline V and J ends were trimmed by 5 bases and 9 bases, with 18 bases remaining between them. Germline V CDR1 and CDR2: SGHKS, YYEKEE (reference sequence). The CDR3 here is CASSFGGPSGEQFF. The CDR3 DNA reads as TGTGCCAGCAGTTTCGGGGGGCCTAGCGGTGAGCAGTTCTTC.